The clone carrying this TCR beta chain was observed many times. The data were taken from a study of breast tumors, draining lymph nodes, adjacent tissues. After removal of 0 bases from V and 9 bases from J, the junction contained 4 bases not matched to a gene. Germline assignment: CDR1 SGHRS and CDR2 YFSETQ. The CDR3 has 14 residues. TCRdb independently ran MiXCR on the multiplex PCR reads; one entry per CDR3 protein. The data contain around 140,000 distinct CDR3 sequences, approximately 29% of them singletons. Axillary draining lymph nodes of breast cancer patients supplied the node samples. The chain combines TRBV5-1 with TRBJ2-1; 9 bases line up with TRBD1. This sequence originates from a female donor with breast cancer. Some clones in this sample may be carry-over from other donors' samples. The specimen sequenced was axillary lymph node tissue. The CDR3 region is CASSLDNRGREQFF. In DNA, the CDR3 is TGCGCCAGCAGCTTGGACAACAGGGGGCGTGAGCAGTTCTTC.